The 30 T cell receptor beta chains below all came from one sample that was sequenced in a study of cytomegalovirus exposure and HLA in healthy donors. The PCR ran on 60 Vbeta and 13 Jbeta primers. TCRdb's table, derived via immunoSEQ multiplex PCR, lists solely in-frame clones and lacks some. The sample yields fewer than 200,000 clones, approximately 80% seen once. Sequenced sample: PBMCs. Receptor source: a woman aged 50 to 60 in good health and CMV-seropositive.

Points on this clone: Within the sample, other DNA sequences also encode this same CDR3. This rearrangement joins TRBV18 to TRBJ2-7; TRBD1 aligns across 8 bases. CDR1 is KGHSH, CDR2 LQKENI, per germline. The ends lost 3 bases at V and 0 bases at J; junction bases unmatched: 1. CDR3 length: 14 residues. CDR3 in amino acids: CASSPGTGSYEQYF. In nucleotides, the CDR3 is TGTGCCAGCTCACCTGGGACAGGCTCCTACGAGCAGTACTTC. Full variable domain (missing parts from reference TRBV18 and TRBJ2-7): NAGVMQNPRHLVRRRGQEARLRCSPMKGHSHVYWYRQLPEEGLKFMVYLQKENIIDESGMPKERFSAEFPKEGPSILRIQQVVRGDSAAYFCASSPGTGSYEQYFGPGTRLTVT.

V gene TRBV28 combines with J gene TRBJ2-7, with 7 bases fitting TRBD1. The CDR3 contains 15 residues. Germline-derived CDR1 and CDR2 are MDHEN and SYDVKM. V dropped 3 bases and J dropped 6; count of bases not matched to a gene: 11. CDR3 coding DNA: TGTGCCAGCAGTTTCTCTAGGGGGCGAGGTCTCGAGCAGTACTTC. Amino acids: CASSFSRGRGLEQYF.

CDR3 in amino acids: CAWRGGAVKFGYTF. In nucleotides, the CDR3 is TGTGCCTGGAGGGGGGGGGCAGTTAAGTTCGGCTACACCTTC. The V call is TRBV30, the J call TRBJ1-2; TRBD1 is a possible D gene (6 bases). Germline CDR1 GTSNPN, CDR2 SVGIG (reference sequence). CDR3 length: 14 amino acids. The V gene lost 3 bases and the J gene lost 8 bases, with 19 bases spanning the gap.

This chain links TRBV7-8 with TRBJ2-3; TRBD2 matches at 8 bases. Germline V lookup: CDR1 SGHVS, CDR2 FQNEAQ. V shed 3 bases, J shed 6 bases, and the junction held 11 bases outside the gene matches. The CDR3 runs to 16 residues. CDR3 in DNA: TGTGCCAGCAGCTTGTCCCCCTCAGCGGGAGAGGATACGCAGTATTTT. It encodes CASSLSPSAGEDTQYF.

The chain carries TRBV5-1 and TRBJ2-7, with 11 bases lining up with TRBD1. Germline V gene lookup returns CDR1 SGHRS and CDR2 YFSETQ. J lost 5 bases, V lost 4 bases, and 8 bases had no gene match. This CDR3 contains 15 residues. CDR3 DNA sequence: TGCGCCAGCAGCCGAGGACGGACAGGGGGCGACGAGCAGTACTTC. Translation: CASSRGRTGGDEQYF.

The chain links TRBV5-4 to TRBJ1-2, with 7 bases identical to TRBD1. The CDR3 sequence is 13 residues long. With V trimmed by 4 bases and J by 2 bases, 2 bases remained unmatched. Germline CDR1 is SGHNT and CDR2 is YYREEE (reference sequence). CDR3 bases: TGTGCCAGCAGCCCGACAGGGAACTATGGCTACACCTTC. The encoded protein is CASSPTGNYGYTF.

The chain combines TRBV19 with TRBJ1-2; tentatively, D is TRBD1 (6 bases). Germline CDR1 is LNHDA and CDR2 is SQIVND (reference sequence). This CDR3 has 12 amino acids. With 6 bases removed from V and 8 bases from J, the gap between germline ends came to 13 bases. The CDR3, as DNA: TGTGCCAGTAGGACGACAGGATCGGGCTACACCTTC. Its translation is CASRTTGSGYTF.

The chain is built from TRBV7-9 and TRBJ2-1, with a tentative D call TRBD1 (6 bases). Trimming pared 6 bases from V and 8 bases from J, leaving 20 bases between. The CDR3 length is 15 residues. From germline, CDR1 is SEHNR and CDR2 FQNEAQ (reference sequence). The CDR3: CASSSRMTGIDEQFF. The CDR3 DNA reads as TGTGCCAGCAGTTCGAGGATGACAGGTATTGATGAGCAGTTCTTC.

This chain connects TRBV19 to TRBJ1-1; 8 nucleotides line up with TRBD1. V shed 6 bases and J 1 base; nucleotides not matched to a gene: 4. Per the germline V gene, CDR1 is LNHDA and CDR2 is SQIVND (reference sequence). This CDR3 region has 14 residues. CDR3 residues: CASSPGTGNTEAFF. The CDR3 nucleotides read TGTGCCAGTAGCCCCGGGACAGGGAACACTGAAGCTTTCTTT.

CDR3 loop: CASGRTGTGNTIYF. For the CDR3, the DNA is TGTGCCAGCGGAAGGACAGGGACTGGAAACACCATATATTTT. The rearrangement joins TRBV27 to TRBJ1-3; 8 positions match TRBD1. The CDR3 extends over 14 amino acids. The germline gives CDR1 MNHEY, CDR2 SMNVEV (reference sequence). V trimming: 8 bases; J trimming: 2 bases; junction bases outside the gene matches: 5.

The rearrangement joins TRBV5-4 to TRBJ1-2, with D possibly being TRBD1 (5 bases). The germline CDR1 and CDR2 sequences are SGHNT and YYREEE (reference sequence). V was cut by 2 bases and J by 5 bases, with 10 bases left in between. The CDR3 is 13 residues long. The chain's CDR3 is CASSFPGLYGYTF. The CDR3 DNA is TGTGCCAGCAGCTTTCCGGGACTATATGGCTACACCTTC.

V usage is TRBV19 and J usage is TRBJ2-5, with 12 positions matching TRBD2. After removal of 11 bases from V and 2 bases from J, the junction contained 6 bases not matched to a gene. The germline V gene encodes CDR1 LNHDA and CDR2 SQIVND (reference sequence). The CDR3 has 14 amino acids. CDR3 sequence: CAGTSGGLQETQYF. The CDR3, as DNA: TGTGCCGGAACTAGCGGGGGGCTTCAAGAGACCCAGTACTTC.

The chain employs TRBV7-2 and TRBJ2-5; tentatively, D is TRBD2 (6 bases). Trimming stripped 1 base from V and 5 bases from J, with 23 bases between. Germline V gives CDR1 SGHTA, CDR2 FQGNSA. This CDR3 has 18 residues. The CDR3 region is CASSLEKSRTHRGETQYF. CDR3 sequence (DNA): TGTGCCAGCAGCTTAGAAAAATCCCGGACTCACCGGGGGGAGACCCAGTACTTC.

The rearrangement uses TRBV6-4 and TRBJ2-7; 11 nucleotides agree with TRBD2. CDR1 is MRHNA and CDR2 is SNTAGT in the germline V gene. This CDR3 has 16 amino acids. With V trimmed by 9 bases and J by 4 bases, 14 bases remained unmatched. The CDR3 DNA is TGTGCCAGATCCACGGTAGGGGCTAGCGGGGGGTACGAGCAGTACTTC. This sequence encodes CARSTVGASGGYEQYF.

This chain uses TRBV7-3 with TRBJ2-2; TRBD2 might be the D (5 bases). V lost 3 bases and J 0 bases, leaving 11 bases between the germline ends. This CDR3 region has 16 residues. Germline CDR1 is SGHTA and CDR2 is FQGTGA. The CDR3 protein is CASSFSAPPNTGELFF. Written as DNA, the CDR3 is TGTGCCAGCAGCTTTAGCGCACCACCGAACACCGGGGAGCTGTTTTTT.

The genes are TRBV29-1 and TRBJ2-3, with 12 bases lining up with TRBD2. CDR1 is SQVTM, CDR2 ANQGSEA, per germline. V lost 7 bases and J lost 6; bases outside the gene matches: 8. This CDR3 region has 14 residues. This CDR3 is CSGLLAGGPDTQYF. CDR3 nucleotides: TGCAGCGGCCTACTAGCGGGGGGCCCCGATACGCAGTATTTT.

The chain employs TRBV23-1 and TRBJ2-5, with D perhaps TRBD2 (6 bases). TRBV23-1 carries the ORF label, with uncertain function. This CDR3 spans 14 amino acids. V was trimmed by 8 bases and J by 5 bases, leaving 18 bases between them. CDR3: CASLSLGGGETQYF. CDR3 nucleotides: TGCGCCAGCCTCTCCCTAGGTGGGGGGGAGACCCAGTACTTC.

The V and J genes are TRBV6-1 and TRBJ1-2; D is ambiguous. Deletions cut 2 bases from V and 0 bases from J, with 16 bases between. The germline V gene has CDR1 MNHNS and CDR2 SASEGT. This CDR3 spans 17 amino acids. This CDR3 is CASSETPEGSANYGYTF. In nucleotides, the CDR3 is TGTGCCAGCAGTGAAACCCCTGAGGGTTCGGCTAACTATGGCTACACCTTC.

The rearrangement joins TRBV5-5 to TRBJ1-1; TRBD1 might be the D (6 bases). This CDR3 spans 12 amino acids. V dropped 4 bases and J dropped 8 bases, with 12 bases sitting between them. Germline values: CDR1 SGHKS, CDR2 YYEKEE (reference sequence). CDR3 nucleotides: TGTGCCAGCAGCCTCAGGGGCACCGAAGCTTTCTTT. Residues: CASSLRGTEAFF.

The V call is TRBV28, the J call TRBJ2-6, with TRBD1 matching 8 bases. The CDR3 sequence is 18 residues long. J gave up 4 bases and V 10 bases, and 18 bases lay outside the gene matches. Germline V gives CDR1 MDHEN, CDR2 SYDVKM. This CDR3 reads CATTPGGQGQYGANVLTF. DNA of the CDR3: TGTGCCACTACTCCCGGAGGACAGGGTCAGTACGGGGCCAACGTCCTGACTTTC.

There are a few counts of this clone. The genes are TRBV19 and TRBJ2-3; 10 nucleotides match TRBD2. Trimming at V came to 5 bases and at J to 13 bases, leaving 9 bases not matched to a gene. Germline CDR1 and CDR2: LNHDA and SQIVND (reference sequence). The length of the CDR3 is 13 residues. The DNA for the CDR3 is TGTGCCAGTAGTGCCGGGACTAGCGAAGAGAAGTATTTT. As protein: CASSAGTSEEKYF.

The count of this clone is one. The chain joins TRBV5-1 to TRBJ2-1; 13 bases are shared with TRBD2. V lost 4 bases and J lost 9; bases outside the gene matches: 7. This CDR3 spans 15 amino acids. Germline CDR1 reads SGHRS; CDR2 reads YFSETQ. CDR3 nucleotide sequence: TGCGCCAGCAGCCCAACTAGCGGGAGGGCCACTGAGCAGTTCTTC. Translating it yields CASSPTSGRATEQFF.

The chain couples TRBV4-1 to TRBJ2-2; the D is unclear. V gave up 2 bases and J gave up 7 bases, with 5 bases separating them. CDR1 is MGHRA and CDR2 is YSYEKL in the germline V gene. The CDR3 spans 12 residues. The CDR3 DNA is TGCGCCAGCAGCCAATCCATCGGGGAGCTGTTTTTT. Its translation is CASSQSIGELFF.

This clone was seen a few times. The gene calls are TRBV4-2 and TRBJ2-7; a possible D gene is TRBD2 (6 bases). The V gene lost 3 bases and the J gene lost 7 bases, with 19 bases spanning the gap. The germline CDR1 and CDR2 sequences are LGHNA and YNFKEQ. This CDR3 is built from 15 residues. CDR3 nucleotides: TGTGCCAGCAGCCAGAAATGGGACTTAGCCGGGGAGCAGTACTTC. This translates into CASSQKWDLAGEQYF.

The chain carries TRBV2 and TRBJ2-5; perhaps TRBD2 as D (6 bases). The last part of the DNA fits TRBJ2-7 better; the J call may be wrong. CDR1 and CDR2 (germline): SNHLY, FYNNEI. The CDR3 sequence is 13 residues long. CDR3 bases: TGTGCCAGCAGACCGGGACTGAGCTACGAGCAGTACTTC. Encoded protein: CASRPGLSYEQYF.

The gene calls are TRBV10-3 and TRBJ2-7, with D unresolved. The CDR3 spans 13 residues. CDR1 is ENHRY and CDR2 is SYGVKD in the germline V gene. Trimming removed 6 bases at V and 0 bases at J, with 9 bases between. CDR3 protein: CAISPSVSYEQYF. The CDR3 nucleotides are TGTGCCATCAGCCCAAGCGTCTCCTACGAGCAGTACTTC.

The chain is built from TRBV4-2 and TRBJ2-7; a weak D match, TRBD2 (6 bases). The CDR3 is made up of 17 amino acids. V lost 0 bases and J 0 bases, leaving 15 bases between the germline ends. Germline V lookup: CDR1 LGHNA, CDR2 YNFKEQ. The CDR3 reads CASSQEFGGVVSYEQYF. The CDR3 region has the DNA TGTGCCAGCAGCCAAGAGTTCGGCGGGGTAGTCTCCTACGAGCAGTACTTC.

The genes are TRBV7-3 and TRBJ2-7, with 8 bases aligning to TRBD2. Looked up from germline, CDR1 is SGHTA and CDR2 is FQGTGA. This CDR3 is built from 15 residues. V lost 5 bases and J lost 2; bases outside the gene matches: 8. CDR3 region: CASSPSGGGTYEQYF. The CDR3 nucleotides are TGTGCCAGCAGCCCTTCCGGGGGGGGGACCTACGAGCAGTACTTC. Full variable domain (remainder filled in from reference TRBV7-3 and TRBJ2-7): GAGVSQTPSNKVTEKGKYVELRCDPISGHTALYWYRQSLGQGPEFLIYFQGTGAADDSGLPNDRFFAVRPEGSVSTLKIQRTERGDSAVYLCASSPSGGGTYEQYFGPGTRLTVT.

The V gene is TRBV6-5, the J gene TRBJ1-1; D unclear. The germline V and J ends were trimmed by 2 bases and 4 bases, with 17 bases remaining between them. The CDR3 totals 16 residues. Germline CDR1 and CDR2: MNHEY and SVGAGI. This chain's CDR3 is CASSYLTGSGGTEAFF. The CDR3, as DNA: TGTGCCAGCAGTTACCTAACGGGGTCTGGAGGCACTGAAGCTTTCTTT.

This clone was counted between two and nine times. This sequence joins TRBV6-1 and TRBJ2-3, with 9 nucleotides matching TRBD2. V was pared by 5 bases and J by 2 bases, with 5 bases of the junction left unmatched. Germline V CDR1 and CDR2: MNHNS, SASEGT. CDR3 length: 15 residues. The CDR3 is CASSIAGVTTDTQYF. CDR3 in DNA: TGTGCCAGCAGTATAGCGGGAGTGACCACAGATACGCAGTATTTT.